A selection of T cell receptor beta chains follows, all from one sample in a study of cytomegalovirus exposure and HLA in healthy donors. Measured with immunoSEQ multiplex PCR; TCRdb has only the in-frame clones, and not every one. This table holds approximately 220,000 clones, more than 65% found once. Sequencing used PBMCs. The receptors here all came from a man aged 18 to 30 in good health and CMV-seronegative. The CDR3 runs from the conserved cysteine through the conserved F or W. Fields, in order: J gene, D gene, clone size, V gene, CDR3 protein, CDR3 DNA. D genes are given only for firm matches. Expanded clones are given a class, and other clones once, few, many or no size at all.

TRBJ2-3	NA	NA	TRBV5-8	CASSLALAADTQYF	TGTGCCAGCAGCTTGGCCCTCGCGGCAGATACGCAGTATTTT
TRBJ2-3	NA	NA	TRBV7-2	CASSPTAAYDTQYF	TGTGCCAGCAGCCCTACTGCTGCGTATGATACGCAGTATTTT
TRBJ2-7	NA	NA	TRBV4-1	CASSQVQGSYEQYF	TGCGCCAGCAGCCAAGTCCAGGGGAGCTACGAGCAGTACTTC
TRBJ2-3	NA	NA	TRBV19	CASSTRLPPSTDTQYF	TGTGCCAGTAGTACGAGACTCCCTCCTAGCACAGATACGCAGTATTTT
TRBJ1-2	TRBD1	NA	TRBV6-1	CASSASRQGAGGYTF	TGTGCCAGCAGTGCGTCCCGCCAGGGGGCTGGTGGCTACACCTTC
TRBJ2-3	TRBD2	NA	TRBV19	CASRPGTSGRYTDTQYF	TGTGCCAGTAGGCCCGGGACTAGCGGGAGGTACACAGATACGCAGTATTTT
TRBJ2-7	TRBD2	NA	TRBV7-2	CASSPLAATYEQYF	TGTGCCAGCAGCCCACTAGCGGCCACCTACGAGCAGTACTTC
TRBJ2-3	TRBD2	NA	TRBV7-3	CASSTRLAGDPDTQYF	TGTGCCAGCAGCACTCGACTAGCGGGAGATCCAGATACGCAGTATTTT
TRBJ2-7	NA	NA	TRBV21-1	CASSRTDYNDEQYF	TGTGCCAGCAGCAGGACAGATTATAACGACGAGCAGTACTTC
TRBJ1-4	NA	NA	TRBV29-1	CSVEKQGYEKLFF	TGCAGCGTTGAAAAACAGGGTTATGAAAAACTGTTTTTT
TRBJ1-4	NA	NA	TRBV5-6	CASSLRGIGATNEKLFF	TGTGCCAGCAGCTTGAGAGGGATCGGGGCAACTAATGAAAAACTGTTTTTT
TRBJ2-1	TRBD2	NA	TRBV18	CASSLSGSQNEQFF	TGTGCCAGCTCATTGAGCGGGAGTCAAAATGAGCAGTTCTTC
TRBJ1-1	TRBD1	NA	TRBV30	CAGQEQLNTEAFF	TGTGCCGGACAGGAACAGCTGAACACTGAAGCTTTCTTT
TRBJ1-4	NA	NA	TRBV7-9	CASSPPLEEKLFF	TGTGCCAGCAGCCCCCCACTCGAGGAAAAACTGTTTTTT
TRBJ1-6	NA	NA	TRBV5-1	CASLVGQGYSPLHF	TGCGCCAGCCTCGTCGGGCAGGGATATTCACCCCTCCACTTT
TRBJ1-1	NA	once	TRBV11-3	CASRGVSNTEAFF	TGTGCCAGCCGGGGGGTTTCGAACACTGAAGCTTTCTTT
TRBJ2-1	NA	NA	TRBV19	CASRLEAGEQFF	TGTGCCAGTAGGCTAGAGGCTGGGGAGCAGTTCTTC
TRBJ2-1	TRBD1	NA	TRBV5-8	CASSRSRTGQVINEQFF	TGTGCCAGCAGCCGGTCTAGGACTGGACAGGTGATCAATGAGCAGTTCTTC
TRBJ1-4	NA	NA	TRBV2	CASSDHRVNEKLFF	TGTGCCAGCAGTGACCACAGGGTAAATGAAAAACTGTTTTTT
TRBJ1-1	NA	NA	TRBV4-1	CASSQGREVMNTEAFF	TGCGCCAGCAGCCAAGGCAGGGAAGTCATGAACACTGAAGCTTTCTTT